The 25 T cell receptor beta chains below were found in one sample sequenced in a study of beta chain features in type 1 diabetes. Whole-study findings and limits: Significant though moderate, a shortening of TCRB CDR3s appeared in all four CD4+ subsets of Type 1 diabetes patients.

No antigen has been assigned to these receptors. Expressed TCRB transcripts were sequenced because the isolated RNA had all been reverse transcribed beforehand. Here immunoSEQ multiplex PCR was the method, and the copy in TCRdb shows in-frame clones only, minus some. The sample has 300,000 or so clones; approximately 12% are singletons. The sample was naive CD4+ T cells from blood. These receptors were collected from a young woman with type 1 diabetes.

In its sample, this clone was seen a few times. V usage is TRBV30 and J usage is TRBJ2-2, with D maybe TRBD2 (7 bases). Between the trimmed V and J ends, which lost 0 bases and 6 bases, there was a span of 14 bases. This CDR3 region has 15 residues. Germline V gene lookup returns CDR1 GTSNPN and CDR2 SVGIG (reference sequence). CDR3 sequence (DNA): TGTGCCTGGAGTGTAGGGGGAGGGAGCCCCGGGGAGCTGTTTTTT. This encodes CAWSVGGGSPGELFF.

This clone was found a few times. The rearrangement uses TRBV28 and TRBJ2-3, with 14 positions matching TRBD2. The trim removed 0 bases at V and 6 bases at J, leaving 8 bases unmatched. This CDR3 contains 18 residues. Germline lookup yields CDR1 MDHEN and CDR2 SYDVKM. The CDR3 DNA reads TGTGCCAGCAGTTTATGGGGCGGGACTAGCGGGAGACGGGATACGCAGTATTTT. This translates into CASSLWGGTSGRRDTQYF.

This clone showed up just a few times. The same CDR3 arises from other DNA sequences in this sample as well. The CDR3 here is CASSPGLQETQYF. CDR3 in DNA: TGTGCCAGCTCACCCGGACTGCAAGAGACCCAGTACTTC. The genes are TRBV18 and TRBJ2-5; the D gene is possibly TRBD2 (5 bases). The CDR3 length is 13 residues. Germline CDR1 is KGHSH and CDR2 is LQKENI. V was cut by 3 bases and J by 2 bases, with 7 bases left in between.

The chain recombines TRBV5-8 with TRBJ2-5, with TRBD2 identical over 15 bases. CDR3 length equals 15 residues. Germline V gives CDR1 SGHTS, CDR2 YDEGEE. V was pared by 2 bases and J by 5 bases, with 1 base of the junction left unmatched. The CDR3 protein is CASSLGLAGGETQYF. The CDR3 nucleotides read TGTGCCAGCAGCTTAGGACTAGCGGGAGGGGAGACCCAGTACTTC. The full variable domain, completed using reference TRBV5-8 and TRBJ2-5, is EAGVTQSPTHLIKTRGQQATLRCSPISGHTSVYWYQQALGLGLQFLLWYDEGEERNRGNFPPRFSGRQFPNYSSELNVNALELEDSALYLCASSLGLAGGETQYFGPGTRLLVL.

This clone appeared a few times. The rearrangement joins TRBV5-4 to TRBJ2-5; 14 bases are a match to TRBD2. V was clipped by 0 bases and J by 4 bases; unmatched bases: 5. Looked up from germline, CDR1 is SGHNT and CDR2 is YYREEE (reference sequence). The CDR3 has 17 residues. CDR3 in DNA: TGTGCCAGCAGCTTGGGAGGGACTAGCGGGAGCAGAGAGACCCAGTACTTC. This encodes CASSLGGTSGSRETQYF.

This clone has only a few counts. The chain joins TRBV5-1 to TRBJ2-6; no clear D. Between the trimmed V and J ends, which lost 1 base and 1 base, there was a span of 3 bases. The CDR3 is 14 amino acids. Germline loops: CDR1 SGHRS, CDR2 YFSETQ. This chain's CDR3 is CASSLLSGANVLTF. The CDR3 DNA reads TGCGCCAGCAGCTTGCTTTCTGGGGCCAACGTCCTGACTTTC.

The chain couples TRBV19 to TRBJ2-1, with 11 bases fitting TRBD2. After removal of 5 bases from V and 9 bases from J, the junction contained 9 bases not matched to a gene. This CDR3 contains 15 residues. CDR1 is LNHDA, CDR2 SQIVND, per germline (reference sequence). The CDR3 spells CASSGGGTSGVEQFF. DNA for the CDR3: TGTGCCAGTAGTGGGGGGGGGACTAGCGGCGTTGAGCAGTTCTTC.

The chain uses TRBV6-5 and TRBJ2-3, with D uncertain. Germline V gives CDR1 MNHEY, CDR2 SVGAGI. Deletions cut 5 bases from V and 1 base from J, with 10 bases between. The CDR3 has 14 residues. CDR3 nucleotide sequence: TGTGCCAGCAGTCTCGGTCGTCGCACAGATACGCAGTATTTT. Its translation: CASSLGRRTDTQYF.

This clone was detected a few times. The J gene is TRBJ2-1, the V gene TRBV7-9; perhaps TRBD1 as D (5 bases). Germline lookup yields CDR1 SEHNR and CDR2 FQNEAQ (reference sequence). Trimming stripped 0 bases from V and 9 bases from J, with 12 bases between. This CDR3 has 14 residues. The CDR3 region has the DNA TGTGCCAGCAGCTTAGCGGGGCAGGACGCTGAGCAGTTCTTC. Encoded protein: CASSLAGQDAEQFF. The complete variable domain, with remaining parts taken from reference TRBV7-9 and TRBJ2-1, reads DTGVSQNPRHKITKRGQNVTFRCDPISEHNRLYWYRQTLGQGPEFLTYFQNEAQLEKSRLLSDRFSAERPKGSFSTLEIQRTEQGDSAMYLCASSLAGQDAEQFFGPGTRLTVL.

This clone was seen a handful of times. The chain carries TRBV11-1 and TRBJ2-2, with D possibly being TRBD1 (6 bases). The germline V and J ends were trimmed by 3 bases and 0 bases, with 8 bases remaining between them. The CDR3 length is 15 residues. Germline CDR1 and CDR2: SGHAT and FQDESV (reference sequence). CDR3 residues: CASSLTGTNTGELFF. CDR3 nucleotides: TGTGCCAGCAGCTTGACAGGAACGAACACCGGGGAGCTGTTTTTT. The full variable domain, with the rest looked up from reference TRBV11-1 and TRBJ2-2, is EAEVAQSPRYKITEKSQAVAFWCDPISGHATLYWYRQILGQGPELLVQFQDESVVDDSQLPKDRFSAERLKGVDSTLKIQPAELGDSAMYLCASSLTGTNTGELFFGEGSRLTVL.

In this sample, this clone turned up a few times. The chain recombines TRBV5-1 with TRBJ2-7, with 13 positions matching TRBD2. The V gene end was trimmed by 2 bases and the J gene end by 2 bases; junction bases not matched to a gene: 7. The germline V gene has CDR1 SGHRS and CDR2 YFSETQ. This CDR3 region has 17 residues. The CDR3 nucleotides read TGCGCCAGCAGCTTAAAACTGACTAGCGGGAGGCCCTACGAGCAGTACGTC. This sequence encodes CASSLKLTSGRPYEQYV.

The chain carries TRBV29-1 and TRBJ2-7, with a tentative D call TRBD1 (5 bases). The CDR3 has 13 residues. Germline lookup yields CDR1 SQVTM and CDR2 ANQGSEA. The germline V and J ends were trimmed by 2 bases and 2 bases, with 10 bases remaining between them. The CDR3 sequence: CSVELTAPYEQYF. Written as DNA, the CDR3 is TGCAGCGTTGAATTGACAGCCCCCTACGAGCAGTACTTC.

The gene calls are TRBV30 and TRBJ1-2; the D gene is possibly TRBD1 (6 bases). The CDR3 sequence is 13 residues long. Germline V gives CDR1 GTSNPN, CDR2 SVGIG (reference sequence). V was trimmed by 8 bases and J by 5 bases, leaving 18 bases between them. The CDR3 here is CAGTSGHLYGYTF. The CDR3 bases are TGTGCCGGAACCTCGGGACACCTTTATGGCTACACCTTC.

This clone was counted between two and nine times. This sequence joins TRBV11-2 and TRBJ1-1, with unresolved D. Trimming pared 4 bases from V and 2 bases from J, leaving 17 bases between. Germline loops: CDR1 SGHAT, CDR2 FQNNGV. The CDR3 extends over 16 amino acids. CDR3 DNA sequence: TGTGCCAGCAGCTCTTGGGGAACGAGCGGAAACACTGAAGCTTTCTTT. It yields the protein CASSSWGTSGNTEAFF.

In its sample, this clone was seen a few times. This sample includes further DNA sequences coding for the same CDR3. The V gene is TRBV27, the J gene TRBJ2-3; D may be TRBD1 (6 bases). Trimming took 2 bases from V and 3 from J, leaving 6 bases between them. This CDR3 is 13 amino acids long. Germline lookup yields CDR1 MNHEY and CDR2 SMNVEV (reference sequence). The CDR3 region has the DNA TGTGCCAGCAGTTTAAGGGGGACAGATACGCAGTATTTT. The encoded protein is CASSLRGTDTQYF.

This chain uses TRBV29-1 with TRBJ1-5; a weak D match, TRBD1 (6 bases). Germline V lookup: CDR1 SQVTM, CDR2 ANQGSEA. The CDR3 runs 14 residues. The ends were cut back, 6 bases at V and 0 bases at J, with 12 bases in the middle. The CDR3 coding sequence is TGCAGCGTACTGACAGGTAATAGCAATCAGCCCCAGCATTTT. It specifies CSVLTGNSNQPQHF.

The J gene is TRBJ2-1, the V gene TRBV7-9, with 11 bases lining up with TRBD2. The CDR3 has 16 amino acids. V gave up 0 bases and J gave up 7 bases; unmatched junction bases: 5. Germline V gene lookup returns CDR1 SEHNR and CDR2 FQNEAQ (reference sequence). CDR3 sequence reads: CASSLARLAGSNEQFF. The CDR3 DNA reads as TGTGCCAGCAGCTTAGCACGACTAGCGGGATCTAATGAGCAGTTCTTC.

The chain employs TRBV2 and TRBJ2-7, with 8 bases identical to TRBD2. Germline values: CDR1 SNHLY, CDR2 FYNNEI. This CDR3 spans 14 amino acids. With V trimmed by 4 bases and J by 7 bases, 9 bases remained unmatched. CDR3 protein: CASSAGTRASEQYF. The CDR3 DNA is TGTGCCAGCAGTGCGGGGACTAGGGCGTCAGAGCAGTACTTC.

This clone was counted only a few times. For the CDR3, the DNA is TGTGCCACCAGCAGACTGGACAGGGACTACAATGAGCAGTTCTTC. Translated: CATSRLDRDYNEQFF. The rearrangement links TRBV15 to TRBJ2-1; 8 bases line up with TRBD1. Trimming at V came to 2 bases and at J to 3 bases, leaving 3 bases not matched to a gene. The CDR3 length is 15 residues. In germline, CDR1 is LNHNV, CDR2 YYDKDF (reference sequence).

This clone was observed a few times. V gene TRBV9 combines with J gene TRBJ2-1; no definite D call. The V gene lost 4 bases and the J gene lost 1 base, with 15 bases spanning the gap. The CDR3 runs to 16 residues. Germline V gene lookup returns CDR1 SGDLS and CDR2 YYNGEE. The DNA for the CDR3 is TGTGCCAGCAGCCCCACCACGGTTGCGTCCTACAATGAGCAGTTCTTC. Translation: CASSPTTVASYNEQFF.

The rearrangement joins TRBV19 to TRBJ1-5, with D possibly matching TRBD1 (5 bases). The CDR3 runs to 14 residues. V was clipped by 4 bases and J by 2 bases, with 9 bases between them. Germline CDR1 is LNHDA and CDR2 is SQIVND (reference sequence). CDR3 protein: CASSRRDGNQPQHF. Here the CDR3 DNA reads TGTGCCAGTAGTAGGCGGGACGGCAATCAGCCCCAGCATTTT.

V and J are TRBV2 and TRBJ2-1, with 13 bases aligning to TRBD2. The CDR3 loop spans 15 amino acids. V was pared by 6 bases and J by 7 bases, with 6 bases of the junction left unmatched. Germline lookup yields CDR1 SNHLY and CDR2 FYNNEI. The CDR3 sequence is CASRTGLAGSNEQFF. For the CDR3, the DNA is TGTGCCAGCAGAACGGGACTAGCGGGGTCAAATGAGCAGTTCTTC.

The rearrangement uses TRBV28 and TRBJ2-1, with 7 nucleotides matching TRBD2. The CDR3 runs to 14 residues. Germline-derived CDR1 and CDR2 are MDHEN and SYDVKM. V shed 7 bases, J shed 7 bases, and the junction held 10 bases outside the gene matches. For the CDR3, the DNA is TGTGCCAGCACCCAAGCGGGATTTAATAATGAGCAGTTCTTC. Protein: CASTQAGFNNEQFF. Based on the CDR3 plus reference TRBV28 and TRBJ2-1, the full variable domain is DVKVTQSSRYLVKRTGEKVFLECVQDMDHENMFWYRQDPGLGLRLIYFSYDVKMKEKGDIPEGYSVSREKKERFSLILESASTNQTSMYLCASTQAGFNNEQFFGPGTRLTVL.

This rearrangement joins TRBV11-2 to TRBJ2-2; TRBD1 matches at 8 bases. The trim removed 6 bases at V and 4 bases at J, leaving 10 bases unmatched. The CDR3 has 16 residues. The germline V gene encodes CDR1 SGHAT and CDR2 FQNNGV. The CDR3 reads CASSPWTGLGTGELFF. The CDR3 DNA is TGTGCCAGCAGTCCTTGGACAGGGTTAGGCACCGGGGAGCTGTTTTTT.

This clone was detected only a few times. This chain joins TRBV29-1 and TRBJ1-1; D gene ambiguous. The CDR3 loop spans 13 amino acids. Germline V CDR1 and CDR2: SQVTM, ANQGSEA. Deletions cut 7 bases from V and 2 bases from J, with 14 bases between. For the CDR3, the DNA is TGCAGCGGTGATCAGGTAGGAAACACTGAAGCTTTCTTT. Translated: CSGDQVGNTEAFF. The complete variable domain, with remaining parts taken from reference TRBV29-1 and TRBJ1-1, reads SAVISQKPSRDICQRGTSLTIQCQVDSQVTMMFWYRQQPGQSLTLIATANQGSEATYESGFVIDKFPISRPNLTFSTLTVSNMSPEDSSIYLCSGDQVGNTEAFFGQGTRLTVV.